The 13 T cell receptor beta chains presented below share a single source sample, sequenced in a study of blood T cell repertoires in COVID-19. The protocol was immunoSEQ multiplex PCR, while the TCRdb copy is restricted to in-frame clones and leaves out a portion. This sample has tens of thousands of clones, with less than 90% found just once. Source material: peripheral blood. The receptors come from a man in his fifties or sixties with acute or convalescent COVID-19.

The V and J genes are TRBV11-2 and TRBJ2-1; 8 bases are a match to TRBD2. The CDR3 runs 17 residues. Germline lookup yields CDR1 SGHAT and CDR2 FQNNGV. Trimming removed 0 bases from V and 6 bases from J; junction bases left unmatched: 10. CDR3 loop: CASSLDSRAGGGNEQFF. The CDR3 nucleotides are TGTGCCAGCAGCTTAGATAGTAGGGCGGGAGGAGGCAATGAGCAGTTCTTC.

The chain carries TRBV7-2 and TRBJ2-2, with D maybe TRBD1 (5 bases). V lost 5 bases and J 4 bases, leaving 11 bases between the germline ends. Germline V gene data show CDR1 as SGHTA and CDR2 as FQGNSA. CDR3 size: 14 residues. The CDR3 region has the DNA TGTGCCAGCAGCAGGGGTCCGGGCACCGGGGAGCTGTTTTTT. Translating gives CASSRGPGTGELFF. The variable domain in full, completed from reference TRBV7-2 and TRBJ2-2, reads GAGVSQSPSNKVTEKGKDVELRCDPISGHTALYWYRQSLGQGLEFLIYFQGNSAPDKSGLPSDRFSAERTGGSVSTLTIQRTQQEDSAVYLCASSRGPGTGELFFGEGSRLTVL.

The rearrangement uses TRBV7-3 and TRBJ2-6; a possible D gene is TRBD1 (6 bases). Trimming removed 4 bases from V and 2 bases from J, with 9 bases in between. Germline V lookup: CDR1 SGHTA, CDR2 FQGTGA. CDR3 length equals 15 residues. CDR3 protein: CASSSGQPGANVLTF. For the CDR3, the DNA is TGTGCCAGCAGCTCCGGACAGCCTGGGGCCAACGTCCTGACTTTC.

This chain connects TRBV4-1 to TRBJ2-1; 11 bases map to TRBD2. Per germline, CDR1 MGHRA and CDR2 YSYEKL. The CDR3 sequence is 19 residues long. Losses at the gene ends were 6 bases for V and 1 base for J; bases not matched to a gene: 14. CDR3 sequence: CASSSLGSSGGRSYNEQFF. The CDR3 coding sequence is TGCGCCAGCAGTTCTTTGGGGTCTAGCGGGGGGAGGTCCTACAATGAGCAGTTCTTC.

This clone was seen more than once but under ten times. This chain connects TRBV5-1 to TRBJ1-4; 8 bases line up with TRBD1. CDR3 length: 15 residues. CDR1 is SGHRS, CDR2 YFSETQ, per germline. The V and J ends lost 3 bases and 8 bases, in that order; junction bases with no gene match: 9. In DNA, the CDR3 is TGCGCCAGCAGCTCTACAGGGGGAGTAGACGAAAAACTGTTTTTT. As protein: CASSSTGGVDEKLFF.

This clone appeared a few times. The V call is TRBV7-9, the J call TRBJ1-1; 12 bases agree with TRBD1. The length of the CDR3 is 16 residues. Per the germline V gene, CDR1 is SEHNR and CDR2 is FQNEAQ (reference sequence). J gave up 7 bases and V 5 bases, and 11 bases lay outside the gene matches. CDR3 coding DNA: TGTGCCAGCAGCCCGGGACAGGGGGCTTTAACAAGTGAAGCTTTCTTT. As protein: CASSPGQGALTSEAFF.

J is TRBJ2-3 and V is TRBV9, with 10 positions matching TRBD2. The V gene end was trimmed by 0 bases and the J gene end by 4 bases; junction bases not matched to a gene: 8. CDR3 length: 17 amino acids. Germline CDR1 and CDR2: SGDLS and YYNGEE. CDR3 sequence reads: CASSVGPAGGGADTQYF. As DNA, the CDR3 is TGTGCCAGCAGCGTAGGTCCAGCGGGAGGGGGGGCAGATACGCAGTATTTT.

This sequence joins TRBV6-6 and TRBJ2-6, with 7 bases that match TRBD1. The CDR3 consists of 15 residues. The V segment lost 4 bases and the J segment 2 bases; nucleotides outside the gene matches: 2. CDR1 and CDR2 (germline): MNHNY, SVGAGI (reference sequence). The CDR3 DNA reads as TGTGCCAGCAGTTTACAGGGGACTGGGGCCAACGTCCTGACTTTC. It yields the protein CASSLQGTGANVLTF.

The genes are TRBV5-1 and TRBJ1-4; D is undetermined. The V end lost 0 bases, the J end lost 7 bases, and 16 bases lay between the germline ends. Per germline, CDR1 SGHRS and CDR2 YFSETQ. The CDR3 totals 16 residues. CDR3 nucleotides: TGCGCCAGCAGCTTGGATCGGGATTCGCCTTCTGAAAAACTGTTTTTT. Protein sequence: CASSLDRDSPSEKLFF.

The chain couples TRBV24-1 to TRBJ2-2, with 12 bases aligning to TRBD1. The CDR3 has 17 residues. Per germline, CDR1 KGHDR and CDR2 SFDVKD. The J segment lost 5 bases and the V segment lost 2 bases, leaving 5 bases of the junction unmatched. The DNA of the CDR3 is TGTGCCACCAGTGATTGGGGACAGGGGGCAAGTACCGGGGAGCTGTTTTTT. Its translation: CATSDWGQGASTGELFF.

The chain joins TRBV2 to TRBJ2-5, with D perhaps TRBD2 (5 bases). Germline V gene lookup returns CDR1 SNHLY and CDR2 FYNNEI. V shed 3 bases and J shed 5 bases, with 13 bases lying between them. The CDR3 length is 14 residues. Here the CDR3 reads CASSEVRTGETQYF. As DNA, the CDR3 is TGTGCCAGCAGTGAGGTCAGAACGGGGGAGACCCAGTACTTC.

The chain employs TRBV27 and TRBJ1-2, with 12 bases matching TRBD1. CDR1 and CDR2 from the germline V gene are MNHEY and SMNVEV (reference sequence). There are 14 residues in the CDR3. The trim removed 8 bases at V and 8 bases at J, leaving 9 bases unmatched. This CDR3 reads CASRDRGQSGGYTF. The CDR3, as DNA: TGTGCCAGCCGGGACAGGGGGCAATCGGGCGGCTACACCTTC.

This chain links TRBV2 with TRBJ2-7, with D perhaps matching TRBD2 (6 bases). Germline V CDR1 and CDR2: SNHLY, FYNNEI. This CDR3 region has 13 residues. Trimming removed 6 bases at V and 4 bases at J, with 13 bases between. The CDR3 reads CASSRGLSYEQYF. CDR3 nucleotide sequence: TGTGCCAGCAGCCGGGGACTTTCTTACGAGCAGTACTTC.